The clone carrying this TCR beta chain was recorded many times. V lost 6 bases and J 0 bases, leaving 15 bases between the germline ends. CDR1 and CDR2 from the germline V gene are MDHEN and SYDVKM. This CDR3 has 16 amino acids. These data originate in a study of low-dose radiotherapy and immunotherapy resistance in tumors. Overall study context: Cyclophosphamide was given intravenously at 200 mg/m2 every two weeks, and each dose came one day before radiation and immunotherapy.

As for time point: after trial treatment. Stated treatment: LDRT plus nivolumab, ipilimumab, low-dose cyclophosphamide and aspirin (RACIN trial). Enrollment required an advanced solid tumor negative for tumor-infiltrating lymphocytes. Priming of first-strand cDNA relied on TRAV- and TRBV-specific primers (covering alpha and beta chains). TCRs were put through roughly 19 PCR cycles of amplification with Phusion. A constant-region primer and the V-primer adapter served as the primer pair. Researchers amplified the isolated mRNA using in vitro transcription. MiXCR, applied by TCRdb to the reads, yields one record per CDR3 protein. The sample lists about 58,000 distinct CDR3 sequences; about 25% were seen once.

The sample consisted of PBMCs, taken after low-dose radiotherapy plus immunotherapy. This clonotype originated in a male donor with prostate cancer. The chain links TRBV28 to TRBJ1-3; TRBD1 might be the D (6 bases). CDR3 DNA sequence: TGTGCCAGCAGCCCAGGACAGTTTCTCTCTGGAAACACCATATATTTT. It yields the protein CASSPGQFLSGNTIYF.